These T cell receptor beta chains were read from a single sample in a study of cytomegalovirus exposure and HLA in healthy donors. Sequenced by immunoSEQ multiplex PCR; TCRdb stores in-frame clones only, minus some. The sample totals 30,000 to 35,000 clones. The sample comprised PBMCs. The receptor source for this set is a man between 40 and 49 years old in good health and CMV-seronegative. Both conserved end residues are part of each CDR3. A D gene is named only where the DNA matches it firmly.

V	J	D	DNA	CDR3
TRBV5-1	TRBJ2-7	TRBD1	TGCGCCAGCAGATTGACAGGGGACGAGCAGTACTTC	CASRLTGDEQYF
TRBV18	TRBJ2-1	.	TGTGCCAGCTCCCCCCAGGGGACCTACAATGAGCAGTTCTTC	CASSPQGTYNEQFF
TRBV4-3	TRBJ2-2	TRBD1	TGCGCCAGCAGCTTTCGCACCGGGACAGAGGCCGGGGAGCTGTTTTTT	CASSFRTGTEAGELFF
TRBV14	TRBJ2-1	TRBD2	TGTGCCAGCAGCTCTCGGACTAGCGGCTACCCTTACAATGAGCAGTTCTTC	CASSSRTSGYPYNEQFF
TRBV4-1	TRBJ2-5	TRBD2	TGCGCCAGCAGCCAAGACCGGTCGGTGCGCGCGGGAGTGGAGACCCAGTACTTC	CASSQDRSVRAGVETQYF
TRBV4-2	TRBJ1-4	.	TGTGCCAGCAGCCAAGGGGGGGTCGAAAAACTGTTTTTT	CASSQGGVEKLFF
TRBV6-5	TRBJ2-5	TRBD1	TGTGCCAGCAGTTACTCGAAGACAGGGGAGACCCAGTACTTC	CASSYSKTGETQYF
TRBV28	TRBJ1-4	TRBD1	TGTGCCAGCACCCTGACAGGGGGCTTTGCAACTAATGAAAAACTGTTTTTT	CASTLTGGFATNEKLFF
TRBV11-2	TRBJ2-3	TRBD2	TGTGCCAGCAGCTTAGCGGGAGGGACAGATACGCAGTATTTT	CASSLAGGTDTQYF
TRBV6-5	TRBJ1-5	TRBD1	TGTGCCAGCAGTTACGGGACAGGGATGCCCCAGCATTTT	CASSYGTGMPQHF
TRBV28	TRBJ2-6	.	TGTGCCAGCATAAGCCCTTCTGGGGCCAACGTCCTGACTTTC	CASISPSGANVLTF
TRBV15	TRBJ1-2	.	TGTGCCACCAGCAGAGAGAGGCCTCCCCGGGAGTTCTTAGCTGGCTACACCTTC	CATSRERPPREFLAGYTF
TRBV23-1	TRBJ2-7	TRBD1	TGCGCCAGCAGTGGGATGGGACAGATCTCCTACGAGCAGTACTTC	CASSGMGQISYEQYF
TRBV30	TRBJ1-4	TRBD1	TGTGCCTGGAGCCGGGACAGCTATAATGAAAAACTGTTTTTT	CAWSRDSYNEKLFF
TRBV12-5	TRBJ2-3	.	TGTGCTAGTGGTCCGGGAGTTTGGACAGATACGCAGTATTTT	CASGPGVWTDTQYF
TRBV6-1	TRBJ2-1	TRBD2	TGTGCCAGCAGTGAGACTAGCGGGGACGACAATGAGCAGTTCTTC	CASSETSGDDNEQFF
TRBV18	TRBJ1-4	.	TGTGCCAGCTCACCTCAGACTAATGAAAAACTGTTTTTT	CASSPQTNEKLFF
TRBV7-9	TRBJ2-7	TRBD2	TGTGCCAGCAGCTTAACTAGCGAGTACGAGCAGTACTTC	CASSLTSEYEQYF
TRBV30	TRBJ2-5	TRBD1	TGTGCCTGGAGTGCCAAGACAGGGTTTGGTTCGTGGCAAGAGACCCAGTACTTC	CAWSAKTGFGSWQETQYF
TRBV7-9	TRBJ1-3	.	TGTGCCAGCAGCTCGGAAACAGGGCCTGGAAACACCATATATTTT	CASSSETGPGNTIYF
TRBV29-1	TRBJ2-1	TRBD1	TGCAGCGTTGAAGGTAAAGCAGGGGGCGATGAGCAGTTCTTC	CSVEGKAGGDEQFF
TRBV28	TRBJ1-2	TRBD1	TGTGCCAGCACCCCTACAGGGGGGACGGGCTATGGCTACACCTTC	CASTPTGGTGYGYTF
TRBV9	TRBJ2-6	.	TGTGCCAGCCTGAGCTCTGGGGCCAACGTCCTGACTTTC	CASLSSGANVLTF
TRBV30	TRBJ1-4	TRBD1	TGTGCCTGGAAGGGACAGGGGGACCCCACTAATGAAAAACTGTTTTTT	CAWKGQGDPTNEKLFF
TRBV30	TRBJ2-5	TRBD2	TGTGCCTGGAGATCGGGGGGGGATCGAGAGACCCAGTACTTC	CAWRSGGDRETQYF
TRBV6-1	TRBJ1-5	TRBD1	TGTGCCAGCAGTGAAGGGACACAGGGGGGACAGCCCCAGCATTTT	CASSEGTQGGQPQHF
TRBV5-5	TRBJ1-1	.	TGTGCCAGCAGCGTAATAAAGAACACTGAAGCTTTCTTT	CASSVIKNTEAFF
TRBV7-9	TRBJ2-5	TRBD2	TGTGCCAGCAGCGATAGCGGGACACCAGAGACCCAGTACTTC	CASSDSGTPETQYF
TRBV18	TRBJ1-5	.	TGTGCCAGCTCTCACGACAGAAGCAATCAGCCCCAGCATTTT	CASSHDRSNQPQHF
TRBV9	TRBJ2-3	.	TGTGCCAGCAGCGCCCGTCATGAGGCAGATACGCAGTATTTT	CASSARHEADTQYF
TRBV5-1	TRBJ2-5	TRBD2	TGCGCCAGCAGCTCGGGGGGACTAGCGGTCCAAGAGACCCAGTACTTC	CASSSGGLAVQETQYF
TRBV29-1	TRBJ2-1	TRBD1	TGCAGCGTCCAGAGGGGGACAGGGGCGTCCAATGAGCAGTTCTTC	CSVQRGTGASNEQFF
TRBV5-1	TRBJ1-5	.	TGCGCCAGCAGCTACACAGGACATAGCAATCAGCCCCAGCATTTT	CASSYTGHSNQPQHF
TRBV4-2	TRBJ1-3	.	TGTGCCAGCAGTTTGATGGACATCTTCTCTGGAAACACCATATATTTT	CASSLMDIFSGNTIYF
TRBV5-6	TRBJ2-3	.	TGTGCCAGCAGCTTGGCTCACGCGGCATCGCAGTATTTT	CASSLAHAASQYF
TRBV4-3	TRBJ1-2	.	TGCGCCAGCAGTATATCTCAGGGTGGCTACACCTTC	CASSISQGGYTF
TRBV4-2	TRBJ2-2	TRBD2	TGTGCCAGCAGCCCCTTAAGTCGGGAGGGGGTCGGGGAGCTGTTTTTT	CASSPLSREGVGELFF